Below are 25 T cell receptor beta chains sequenced from a single sample in a study of PD-1 blockade in classical Hodgkin lymphoma. Exposure to brentuximab vedotin varied, and each patient had relapsed following autologous stem cell transplantation. The assay was immunoSEQ multiplex PCR, and TCRdb's table has in-frame clones only and misses some. This table has about 100,000 clones, 80% to 90% appearing once. Sequencing used peripheral blood mononuclear cells (PBMCs), obtained before the second cycle of nivolumab. The receptors stem from a human donor with classical Hodgkin lymphoma.

The chain carries TRBV4-3 and TRBJ2-7; TRBD2 is a possible D gene (5 bases). Trimming removed 3 bases from V and 2 bases from J, with 8 bases in between. The CDR3 runs 13 residues. Germline V CDR1 and CDR2: LGHNA, YSLEER. In DNA, the CDR3 is TGCGCCAGCAGCCACAACGGGGCCTACGAGCAGTACTTC. It translates to CASSHNGAYEQYF.

CDR3 protein: CASSQELGKIMNTEAFF. CDR3 in DNA: TGCGCCAGCAGCCAAGAACTTGGGAAGATCATGAACACTGAAGCTTTCTTT. This sequence joins TRBV4-1 and TRBJ1-1; D is unclear. This CDR3 has 17 residues. With 0 bases removed from V and 0 bases from J, the gap between germline ends came to 14 bases. Germline V gene sequence: CDR1 MGHRA, CDR2 YSYEKL.

The chain carries TRBV30 and TRBJ2-3; 8 positions match TRBD2. The V gene end was trimmed by 3 bases and the J gene end by 6 bases; junction bases not matched to a gene: 11. The CDR3 covers 15 residues. Germline-derived CDR1 and CDR2 are GTSNPN and SVGIG (reference sequence). CDR3 amino acids: CAWSPQPTGGDTQYF. The CDR3 nucleotides read TGTGCCTGGAGCCCACAGCCGACGGGGGGGGATACGCAGTATTTT.

On this clone itself: Other DNA sequences in the same sample also yield this CDR3. The chain links TRBV2 to TRBJ2-7; D may match TRBD1 or TRBD2 (8 bases each). V shed 4 bases and J shed 7 bases, with 20 bases lying between them. This CDR3 has 15 residues. CDR1 SNHLY and CDR2 FYNNEI come from the germline V gene. The CDR3 spells CASSVAGQGAGEQYF. In DNA, the CDR3 is TGTGCCAGCAGTGTAGCGGGGCAGGGGGCGGGTGAGCAGTACTTC.

Only a few counts were recorded for this clone. This rearrangement joins TRBV4-1 to TRBJ1-2; D gene uncertain. V was trimmed by 2 bases and J by 5 bases, leaving 12 bases between them. Germline CDR1 MGHRA, CDR2 YSYEKL. This CDR3 region has 14 residues. CDR3: CASSQPAAVYGYTF. The CDR3 nucleotides read TGCGCCAGCAGCCAACCGGCGGCAGTGTATGGCTACACCTTC.

The table lists this clone with a count of one. The chain has TRBV6-1 and TRBJ1-1, with no clear D. This CDR3 region has 13 residues. Trimming left V 1 base short and J 5 bases short, with 8 bases between. Germline V gives CDR1 MNHNS, CDR2 SASEGT. In DNA, the CDR3 is TGTGCCAGCAGTGAAGGGGTACAGACTGAAGCTTTCTTT. Its protein is CASSEGVQTEAFF.

The chain couples TRBV20-1 to TRBJ2-7; D not certain. V was shortened by 3 bases and J by 9 bases, with 9 bases between the two germline ends. CDR3 length: 10 amino acids. Looked up from germline, CDR1 is DFQATT and CDR2 is SNEGSKA (reference sequence). CDR3 DNA sequence: TGCAGTGCTAGGTCAGAGGTGCAGTACTTC. Protein: CSARSEVQYF.

V gene TRBV7-9 combines with J gene TRBJ2-1; TRBD2 agrees at 13 bases. The junction had 3 bases not matched to a gene; V was cut back by 3 bases and J by 4 bases. Per germline, CDR1 SEHNR and CDR2 FQNEAQ (reference sequence). The CDR3 is made up of 16 amino acids. CDR3 protein: CASSLILAGGYNEQFF. The CDR3 nucleotides are TGTGCCAGCAGCTTGATACTAGCGGGAGGGTACAATGAGCAGTTCTTC.

This chain joins TRBV5-1 and TRBJ2-1; D is undetermined. V lost 0 bases and J lost 3, with 7 bases in between. The CDR3 has 14 amino acids. Germline V gene lookup returns CDR1 SGHRS and CDR2 YFSETQ. The CDR3 region is CASSLDYFYNEQFF. DNA of the CDR3: TGCGCCAGCAGCTTGGACTACTTCTACAATGAGCAGTTCTTC.

The chain recombines TRBV10-2 with TRBJ2-1; weak D call: TRBD2 (5 bases). The germline V and J ends were trimmed by 6 bases and 0 bases, with 15 bases remaining between them. The germline CDR1 and CDR2 sequences are WSHSY and SAAADI. This CDR3 has 16 amino acids. The CDR3 region has the DNA TGCGCCAGCAGGGCCGTGAAGCGGAGCTCCTACAATGAGCAGTTCTTC. It yields the protein CASRAVKRSSYNEQFF.

This clone was seen only a few times. The chain couples TRBV2 to TRBJ2-1; D may be TRBD1 or TRBD2 (5 bases each). The CDR3 consists of 15 residues. Trimming removed 6 bases at V and 6 bases at J, with 18 bases between. CDR1 is SNHLY, CDR2 FYNNEI, per germline. This chain's CDR3 is CASRAGTQNSNEQFF. The CDR3 nucleotides are TGTGCCAGCAGAGCCGGGACCCAAAACTCCAATGAGCAGTTCTTC. Full variable domain (remainder filled in from reference TRBV2 and TRBJ2-1): EPEVTQTPSHQVTQMGQEVILRCVPISNHLYFYWYRQILGQKVEFLVSFYNNEISEKSEIFDDQFSVERPDGSNFTLKIRSTKLEDSAMYFCASRAGTQNSNEQFFGPGTRLTVL.

This chain uses TRBV7-9 with TRBJ1-4, with 9 bases matching TRBD1. The germline gives CDR1 SEHNR, CDR2 FQNEAQ (reference sequence). Losses at the gene ends were 5 bases for V and 8 bases for J; bases not matched to a gene: 9. The CDR3 is 15 residues long. In DNA form, the CDR3 reads TGTGCCAGCAGCACGCAGGGACAGGGTAGGGAAAAACTGTTTTTT. This codes for CASSTQGQGREKLFF.

The gene calls are TRBV5-6 and TRBJ2-1, with D perhaps TRBD1 or TRBD2 (6 bases each). This CDR3 comprises 17 residues. Per the germline V gene, CDR1 is SGHDT and CDR2 is YYEEEE. V lost 4 bases, J lost 0 bases, and 17 bases lay in between. The CDR3 coding sequence is TGTGCCAGCAGCGGGGGGACACTCCTTAGCTCCTACAATGAGCAGTTCTTC. Protein sequence: CASSGGTLLSSYNEQFF.

The chain has TRBV27 and TRBJ2-3; 7 bases are shared with TRBD1. The germline gives CDR1 MNHEY, CDR2 SMNVEV (reference sequence). The length of the CDR3 is 16 residues. V lost 2 bases, J lost 0 bases, and 5 bases stayed unmatched. CDR3 amino acids: CASSLGRGSSTDTQYF. CDR3 sequence (DNA): TGTGCCAGCAGTTTAGGCAGGGGGTCTAGCACAGATACGCAGTATTTT.

This chain connects TRBV5-1 to TRBJ2-2; TRBD1 agrees at 8 bases. The CDR3 is made up of 17 amino acids. Trimming at V came to 4 bases and at J to 6 bases, leaving 14 bases not matched to a gene. From germline, CDR1 is SGHRS and CDR2 YFSETQ. The CDR3: CASSLTDRGQFSGELFF. CDR3 DNA: TGCGCCAGCAGCCTGACTGACAGGGGCCAGTTTTCCGGGGAGCTGTTTTTT.

For the CDR3, the DNA is TGTGCCAGTAGTATCCGGCAGGGTGAACCCTACGAGCAGTACTTC. Translation: CASSIRQGEPYEQYF. The rearrangement uses TRBV19 and TRBJ2-7, with D possibly matching TRBD1 (5 bases). Germline V gene data show CDR1 as LNHDA and CDR2 as SQIVND (reference sequence). This CDR3 has 15 amino acids. V lost 3 bases and J lost 2, with 14 bases in between.

The rearrangement links TRBV7-9 to TRBJ1-4, with 7 bases that match TRBD1. This CDR3 comprises 16 residues. Germline CDR1 is SEHNR and CDR2 is FQNEAQ (reference sequence). With V trimmed by 6 bases and J by 0 bases, 7 bases remained unmatched. The CDR3 is CASSPPGTATNEKLFF. CDR3 coding DNA: TGTGCCAGCAGTCCTCCTGGGACAGCAACTAATGAAAAACTGTTTTTT.

The chain couples TRBV30 to TRBJ1-1; TRBD1 agrees at 7 bases. J was trimmed by 6 bases and V by 1 base; bases with no gene match: 8. This CDR3 is 14 amino acids long. Per the germline V gene, CDR1 is GTSNPN and CDR2 is SVGIG (reference sequence). This CDR3 reads CAWSDPGGRSEAFF. CDR3 coding DNA: TGTGCCTGGAGTGATCCAGGGGGAAGATCTGAAGCTTTCTTT. Variable domain in full (rest from reference TRBV30 and TRBJ1-1): SQTIHQWPATLVQPVGSPLSLECTVEGTSNPNLYWYRQAAGRGLQLLFYSVGIGQISSEVPQNLSASRPQDRQFILSSKKLLLSDSGFYLCAWSDPGGRSEAFFGQGTRLTVV.

This chain uses TRBV4-1 with TRBJ2-7; possible D gene TRBD2, 6 bases. There are 13 residues in the CDR3. The V gene lost 6 bases and the J gene lost 9 bases, with 18 bases spanning the gap. CDR1 is MGHRA and CDR2 is YSYEKL in the germline V gene. The DNA for the CDR3 is TGCGCCAGCAGTCAGGACTACCCCAACGGGCAGTACTTC. This sequence encodes CASSQDYPNGQYF.

V gene TRBV6-6 combines with J gene TRBJ2-2; D not certain. This CDR3 contains 12 residues. Looked up from germline, CDR1 is MNHNY and CDR2 is SVGAGI (reference sequence). V was shortened by 11 bases and J by 4 bases, with 11 bases between the two germline ends. CDR3 nucleotide sequence: TGTGCCTGTCCGAAGGGCACCGGGGAGCTGTTTTTT. It codes for CACPKGTGELFF.

This chain connects TRBV7-2 to TRBJ2-7; D possibly corresponds to TRBD1 (5 bases). Germline assignment: CDR1 SGHTA and CDR2 FQGNSA. CDR3 length equals 15 residues. Trimming cost V 2 bases and J 7 bases, with 18 bases left between them. CDR3 coding DNA: TGTGCCAGCAGCTTACAGGGTTCCCCGGTGGGGGAGCAGTACTTC. Translated: CASSLQGSPVGEQYF.

This clone was picked up a small number of times. The chain employs TRBV30 and TRBJ1-1; D gene ambiguous. V lost 1 base, J lost 0 bases, and 6 bases lay in between. CDR1 is GTSNPN and CDR2 is SVGIG in the germline V gene (reference sequence). This CDR3 contains 13 residues. In DNA form, the CDR3 reads TGTGCCTGGAGTGAACAGATGAACACTGAAGCTTTCTTT. Translated: CAWSEQMNTEAFF. The full variable domain, its missing parts supplied by reference TRBV30 and TRBJ1-1, is SQTIHQWPATLVQPVGSPLSLECTVEGTSNPNLYWYRQAAGRGLQLLFYSVGIGQISSEVPQNLSASRPQDRQFILSSKKLLLSDSGFYLCAWSEQMNTEAFFGQGTRLTVV.

Here the CDR3 reads CASSLGVGGEGYTF. The DNA of the CDR3 is TGTGCCAGCAGCCTCGGGGTTGGGGGCGAGGGCTACACCTTC. This sequence joins TRBV2 and TRBJ1-2; weak D call: TRBD1 (6 bases). The CDR3 sequence is 14 residues long. With 6 bases removed from V and 8 bases from J, the gap between germline ends came to 19 bases. The V gene's germline CDR1 is SNHLY and CDR2 FYNNEI.

The chain has TRBV27 and TRBJ1-5; 10 bases fit TRBD1. The J segment lost 6 bases and the V segment lost 5 bases, leaving 7 bases of the junction unmatched. The CDR3 length is 15 residues. Looked up from germline, CDR1 is MNHEY and CDR2 is SMNVEV (reference sequence). This CDR3 is CASSPTGQGGQPQHF. Written as DNA, the CDR3 is TGTGCCAGCAGTCCGACCGGACAGGGGGGTCAGCCCCAGCATTTT.

The CDR3: CSVEDPGPNGYTF. Here the CDR3 DNA reads TGCAGCGTTGAAGATCCGGGGCCCAATGGCTACACCTTC. The genes are TRBV29-1 and TRBJ1-2; D might be TRBD1 (5 bases). This CDR3 has 13 amino acids. Germline CDR1 is SQVTM and CDR2 is ANQGSEA. V shed 0 bases and J shed 6 bases, with 11 bases lying between them.